These 20 T cell receptor beta chains were all obtained from the same sample, sequenced in a study of blood T cell repertoires in COVID-19. The repertoire was sequenced with immunoSEQ multiplex PCR; TCRdb's copy has only in-frame clones and lacks some. The sample contains roughly 260,000 clones, roughly four fifths of which appear only once. Sequences were obtained from peripheral blood. These receptors came from a woman in her 70s with acute or convalescent COVID-19.

V usage is TRBV2 and J usage is TRBJ1-1; D gene uncertain. V shed 4 bases and J shed 0 bases, with 3 bases lying between them. The germline V gene has CDR1 SNHLY and CDR2 FYNNEI. The CDR3 totals 12 residues. The CDR3 spells CASSAVNTEAFF. DNA for the CDR3: TGTGCCAGCAGTGCAGTGAACACTGAAGCTTTCTTT.

The gene calls are TRBV28 and TRBJ1-2, with 8 nucleotides matching TRBD1. Trimming took 4 bases from V and 4 from J; bases not matched to a gene: 5. Germline V gene data show CDR1 as MDHEN and CDR2 as SYDVKM. The CDR3 runs to 14 residues. CDR3 DNA: TGTGCCAGCAGTTCCACAGGGGGGGCCTATGGCTACACCTTC. Protein: CASSSTGGAYGYTF.

This chain uses TRBV5-4 with TRBJ2-5; the match to TRBD2 covers 9 bases. There are 16 residues in the CDR3. Germline loops: CDR1 SGHNT, CDR2 YYREEE (reference sequence). The J segment lost 1 base and the V segment lost 4 bases, leaving 8 bases of the junction unmatched. CDR3: CASSRRLADLQETQYF. In nucleotides, the CDR3 is TGTGCCAGCAGCCGAAGACTAGCGGACCTCCAAGAGACCCAGTACTTC.

This clone was detected only once. The chain carries TRBV30 and TRBJ2-2; D call uncertain. The germline V gene has CDR1 GTSNPN and CDR2 SVGIG (reference sequence). Trimming stripped 0 bases from V and 3 bases from J, with 8 bases between. This CDR3 region has 14 residues. The CDR3 protein is CAWSVTGDTGELFF. CDR3 DNA: TGTGCCTGGAGTGTAACTGGAGACACCGGGGAGCTGTTTTTT.

The V call is TRBV6-5, the J call TRBJ2-7; TRBD2 is a possible D gene (5 bases). The CDR3 has 14 residues. The V and J ends lost 4 bases and 0 bases respectively, with 10 bases between them. CDR1 and CDR2 from the germline V gene are MNHEY and SVGAGI. This chain's CDR3 is CASSSRTYSYEQYF. The CDR3 DNA follows: TGTGCCAGCAGTTCCCGGACTTACTCCTACGAGCAGTACTTC.

This clone showed up just a few times. The chain combines TRBV25-1 with TRBJ1-5; D not resolved. V shed 7 bases and J shed 4 bases, with 11 bases lying between them. The CDR3 extends over 13 amino acids. Germline loops: CDR1 MGHDK, CDR2 SYGVNS. The CDR3 region has the DNA TGTGCCAGCACCGCTGGAGGGAATCAGCCCCAGCATTTT. It codes for CASTAGGNQPQHF.

This rearrangement joins TRBV30 to TRBJ1-2, with 7 bases matching TRBD1. The CDR3 length is 13 residues. From germline, CDR1 is GTSNPN and CDR2 SVGIG (reference sequence). J was trimmed by 5 bases and V by 0 bases; bases with no gene match: 3. The CDR3 region is CAWSVHRGYGYTF. The CDR3 nucleotides are TGTGCCTGGAGTGTACACAGGGGTTATGGCTACACCTTC.

The CDR3 sequence is CASSVGGGYKETQYF. In DNA, the CDR3 is TGTGCCAGCAGCGTAGGCGGGGGCTACAAGGAGACCCAGTACTTC. The chain is built from TRBV9 and TRBJ2-5; maybe TRBD2 (7 bases). The CDR3 contains 15 residues. V dropped 0 bases and J dropped 5 bases, with 14 bases sitting between them. The germline gives CDR1 SGDLS, CDR2 YYNGEE.

The V gene is TRBV29-1, the J gene TRBJ2-1; D gene unclear. Germline loops: CDR1 SQVTM, CDR2 ANQGSEA. Trimming shortened V by 0 bases and J by 10 bases, and 10 bases separated the two germline ends. CDR3 length: 12 residues. The CDR3 DNA is TGCAGCGTTGAAGATCGCGTCGCGGAGCAGTTCTTC. The encoded protein is CSVEDRVAEQFF.

The gene calls are TRBV6-5 and TRBJ2-5; D gene uncertain. Germline assignment: CDR1 MNHEY and CDR2 SVGAGI. Trimming left V 0 bases short and J 5 bases short, with 7 bases between. This CDR3 comprises 13 residues. CDR3 DNA sequence: TGTGCCAGCAGTTACTCGACGCGGGAGACCCAGTACTTC. It is translated as CASSYSTRETQYF.

The chain recombines TRBV4-2 with TRBJ1-6; 9 bases fit TRBD1. V shed 5 bases and J 8 bases; nucleotides not matched to a gene: 4. Looked up from germline, CDR1 is LGHNA and CDR2 is YNFKEQ. This CDR3 contains 14 residues. The CDR3: CASSSDRGDSPLHF. In DNA form, the CDR3 reads TGTGCCAGCAGCTCCGACAGGGGGGATTCACCCCTCCACTTT.

This clone was recorded a few times. DNA for the CDR3: TGTGCCAGTAGTATAACAGGGGGCTGGGGCAATCAGCCCCAGCATTTT. Amino acids: CASSITGGWGNQPQHF. The rearrangement uses TRBV19 and TRBJ1-5, with 9 bases identical to TRBD1. The CDR3 is made up of 16 amino acids. The J segment lost 2 bases and the V segment lost 2 bases, leaving 4 bases of the junction unmatched. Germline CDR1 is LNHDA and CDR2 is SQIVND (reference sequence). Full variable domain (rest looked up from reference TRBV19 and TRBJ1-5): DGGITQSPKYLFRKEGQNVTLSCEQNLNHDAMYWYRQDPGQGLRLIYYSQIVNDFQKGDIAEGYSVSREKKESFPLTVTSAQKNPTAFYLCASSITGGWGNQPQHFGDGTRLSIL.

This sequence joins TRBV20-1 and TRBJ1-5; TRBD1 is a possible D gene (5 bases). CDR1 is DFQATT, CDR2 SNEGSKA, per germline (reference sequence). V lost 6 bases and J lost 5, with 5 bases in between. The CDR3 is 10 residues long. The CDR3 DNA is TGCAGTGCAGGGGATCAGCCCCAGCATTTT. Translation gives CSAGDQPQHF.

The chain couples TRBV5-4 to TRBJ2-7; 7 bases align to TRBD1. V was pared by 2 bases and J by 5 bases, with 10 bases of the junction left unmatched. CDR1 and CDR2 (germline): SGHNT, YYREEE (reference sequence). CDR3 length: 15 amino acids. CDR3: CASSFLPDRRHEQYF. Here the CDR3 DNA reads TGTGCCAGCAGCTTTTTACCGGACAGGAGGCACGAGCAGTACTTC.

This clone occurred a few times. The chain joins TRBV3-1 (or the pseudogene TRBV3-2) to TRBJ1-1, with 10 bases aligning to TRBD1. Looked up from germline, CDR1 is LGHDT and CDR2 is YNNKEL (reference sequence). With V trimmed by 0 bases and J by 3 bases, 10 bases remained unmatched. The CDR3 has 18 residues. CDR3 amino acids: CASSQELRGQGRDTEAFF. The CDR3 region has the DNA TGTGCCAGCAGCCAAGAGCTCCGGGGACAGGGGCGAGACACTGAAGCTTTCTTT.

The V call is TRBV5-6, the J call TRBJ1-2; 8 bases match TRBD1. CDR1 is SGHDT and CDR2 is YYEEEE in the germline V gene. V shed 5 bases, J shed 4 bases, and the junction held 7 bases outside the gene matches. CDR3 length: 14 amino acids. The CDR3 region has the DNA TGTGCCAGCAGTCCCAGGGGGCAGAGCTATGGCTACACCTTC. It yields the protein CASSPRGQSYGYTF. The whole variable domain, remainder taken from reference TRBV5-6 and TRBJ1-2, is DAGVTQSPTHLIKTRGQQVTLRCSPKSGHDTVSWYQQALGQGPQFIFQYYEEEERQRGNFPDRFSGHQFPNYSSELNVNALLLGDSALYLCASSPRGQSYGYTFGSGTRLTVV.

To note about this clone: The same CDR3 arises from other DNA sequences in this sample as well. This rearrangement joins TRBV7-9 to TRBJ1-1; a weak D match, TRBD1 (6 bases). This CDR3 comprises 13 residues. Germline V CDR1 and CDR2: SEHNR, FQNEAQ (reference sequence). Trimming removed 7 bases from V and 2 bases from J, with 11 bases in between. The CDR3 spells CASTRQANTEAFF. DNA for the CDR3: TGTGCCAGCACCCGACAGGCTAACACTGAAGCTTTCTTT.

This rearrangement joins TRBV6-1 to TRBJ2-1; 11 bases line up with TRBD1. Trimming at V came to 4 bases and at J to 6 bases, leaving 8 bases not matched to a gene. CDR3 length equals 16 residues. The V gene's germline CDR1 is MNHNS and CDR2 SASEGT. CDR3 in amino acids: CASSGLPGQGVNEQFF. DNA for the CDR3: TGTGCCAGCAGTGGCCTCCCGGGACAGGGGGTCAATGAGCAGTTCTTC.

CDR3 amino acids: CASSPGTGEGYTF. CDR3 nucleotide sequence: TGTGCCAGCTCACCCGGGACAGGGGAAGGCTACACCTTC. The rearrangement uses TRBV18 and TRBJ1-2, with 10 positions matching TRBD1. The V gene end was trimmed by 3 bases and the J gene end by 8 bases; junction bases not matched to a gene: 3. Germline loops: CDR1 KGHSH, CDR2 LQKENI. This CDR3 spans 13 amino acids. Full variable domain (remainder filled in from reference TRBV18 and TRBJ1-2): NAGVMQNPRHLVRRRGQEARLRCSPMKGHSHVYWYRQLPEEGLKFMVYLQKENIIDESGMPKERFSAEFPKEGPSILRIQQVVRGDSAAYFCASSPGTGEGYTFGSGTRLTVV.

V gene TRBV19 combines with J gene TRBJ2-7; D is possibly TRBD2 (5 bases). With 8 bases removed from V and 2 bases from J, the gap between germline ends came to 13 bases. Germline V gene data show CDR1 as LNHDA and CDR2 as SQIVND (reference sequence). This CDR3 region has 13 residues. The CDR3 here is CASGEPPTYEQYF. The CDR3, as DNA: TGTGCCAGTGGGGAGCCACCCACCTACGAGCAGTACTTC.